This is a list of T cell receptor beta chains from one sample in a study of CD8 T cells in ankylosing spondylitis. TCRdb independently ran MiXCR on the 5' RACE reads; one entry per CDR3 protein. Of around 890,000 distinct CDR3 sequences listed, over 9.5% were seen once; the top ten hold approximately 0.5%. Sequenced input: blood, either unsorted or a sorted T cell fraction (not recorded which). Source of these receptors: a male donor with ankylosing spondylitis. CDR3s include the opening cysteine and the closing phenylalanine or tryptophan. D genes are given only for firm matches. Not every row has a clone size; where given, it reads once, few, many or a size class.

cdr3_nt: TGCAGTGCTCGTGGACTAGCGGGGGGCGGGGATACGCAGTATTTT; cdr3_aa: CSARGLAGGGDTQYF; d_call: TRBD2; v_call: TRBV20-1; j_call: TRBJ2-3; clone_size: many
cdr3_nt: TGCAGTGCTACACTATTTTCCGGGACTTTATACAATGAGCAGTTCTTC; cdr3_aa: CSATLFSGTLYNEQFF; d_call: -; v_call: TRBV20-1; j_call: TRBJ2-1; clone_size: few
cdr3_nt: TGTGCCACCAGTGCTTACCGAGAGGGGGTCTACGAGCAGTACTTC; cdr3_aa: CATSAYREGVYEQYF; d_call: -; v_call: TRBV24-1; j_call: TRBJ2-7; clone_size: few
cdr3_nt: TGTGCCACCAGGGGACAGAACACTGAAGCTTTCTTT; cdr3_aa: CATRGQNTEAFF; d_call: -; v_call: TRBV24-1; j_call: TRBJ1-1; clone_size: -
cdr3_nt: TGTGCCAGCAGCCAAGAGGTAGGATATACCTACGAGCAGTACTTC; cdr3_aa: CASSQEVGYTYEQYF; d_call: -; v_call: TRBV14; j_call: TRBJ2-7; clone_size: -
cdr3_nt: TGCAGCGTTGGAATGGAATACGAGCAGTACTTC; cdr3_aa: CSVGMEYEQYF; d_call: -; v_call: TRBV29-1; j_call: TRBJ2-7; clone_size: many
cdr3_nt: TGCGCCAGCAGCTTGGACGTAACCGGGGAGCTGTTTTTT; cdr3_aa: CASSLDVTGELFF; d_call: -; v_call: TRBV5-1; j_call: TRBJ2-2; clone_size: many
cdr3_nt: TGTGCCAGCAGTTCTCACCTTTCCGGGGAGCTGTTTTTT; cdr3_aa: CASSSHLSGELFF; d_call: -; v_call: TRBV7-9; j_call: TRBJ2-2; clone_size: few
cdr3_nt: TGTGCCAGCAGCTTGGGACCGGAGCAGTTCTTC; cdr3_aa: CASSLGPEQFF; d_call: -; v_call: TRBV5-6; j_call: TRBJ2-1; clone_size: many
cdr3_nt: TGTGCCAGCAGCCCTCAGACAGGGACGATTGGGGGCACTGAAGCTTTCTTT; cdr3_aa: CASSPQTGTIGGTEAFF; d_call: TRBD1; v_call: TRBV7-2; j_call: TRBJ1-1; clone_size: -
cdr3_nt: TGCGCCAGCAGCTTGGCTCTGGGTTTGAACACTGAAGCTTTCTTT; cdr3_aa: CASSLALGLNTEAFF; d_call: -; v_call: TRBV5-1; j_call: TRBJ1-1; clone_size: -
cdr3_nt: TGCAGTGCTAACGTCCAGGGATATTCACCCCTCCACTTT; cdr3_aa: CSANVQGYSPLHF; d_call: -; v_call: TRBV20-1; j_call: TRBJ1-6; clone_size: few
cdr3_nt: TGTGCCAGCAGCGTAGGTCCAGACAATCAGCCCCAGCATTTT; cdr3_aa: CASSVGPDNQPQHF; d_call: -; v_call: TRBV9; j_call: TRBJ1-5; clone_size: -
cdr3_nt: TGTGCCAGTAGAAGGGGACAGGGGGCGGTGACCCAGTACTTC; cdr3_aa: CASRRGQGAVTQYF; d_call: TRBD1; v_call: TRBV19; j_call: TRBJ2-5; clone_size: -
cdr3_nt: TGTGCCAGCAGCAAAACAGAAAGCCAAGAGACCCAGTACTTC; cdr3_aa: CASSKTESQETQYF; d_call: -; v_call: TRBV7-8; j_call: TRBJ2-5; clone_size: -
cdr3_nt: TGTGCCAGCAGCTACAATTTGGGATTCGGGGAGCTGTTTTTT; cdr3_aa: CASSYNLGFGELFF; d_call: -; v_call: TRBV2; j_call: TRBJ2-2; clone_size: -
cdr3_nt: TGCAGTGCGTGGGCCCCGGGACTAGAATCCTACGAGCAGTACTTC; cdr3_aa: CSAWAPGLESYEQYF; d_call: TRBD2; v_call: TRBV20-1; j_call: TRBJ2-7; clone_size: -
cdr3_nt: TGTGCCAGCAGCCAACCAGGTTGGGCCTCAGGGGGGTACACTGAAGCTTTCTTT; cdr3_aa: CASSQPGWASGGYTEAFF; d_call: TRBD1; v_call: TRBV6-1; j_call: TRBJ1-1; clone_size: few
cdr3_nt: TGCAGTGTCCAATGGAGGGGCCCAGATACGCAGTATTTT; cdr3_aa: CSVQWRGPDTQYF; d_call: -; v_call: TRBV20-1; j_call: TRBJ2-3; clone_size: -
cdr3_nt: TGCGCCAGCAGCCAACGTAGGTCTGGAAACACCATATATTTT; cdr3_aa: CASSQRRSGNTIYF; d_call: -; v_call: TRBV4-3; j_call: TRBJ1-3; clone_size: few
cdr3_nt: TGTGCCATCAGTGTCGGCCAGGGATATCAGCCCCAGCATTTT; cdr3_aa: CAISVGQGYQPQHF; d_call: -; v_call: TRBV10-3; j_call: TRBJ1-5; clone_size: -
cdr3_nt: TGCAGTGCTAGATCCCGCGGACGCCCAGATACGCAGTATTTT; cdr3_aa: CSARSRGRPDTQYF; d_call: -; v_call: TRBV20-1; j_call: TRBJ2-3; clone_size: -
cdr3_nt: TGTGCCAGCAGCGACCGGACTAACTATGGCTACACCTTC; cdr3_aa: CASSDRTNYGYTF; d_call: -; v_call: TRBV5-6; j_call: TRBJ1-2; clone_size: -
cdr3_nt: TGTGCCAGCAGCTTCTCCGGGACAGATAATTCACCCCTCCACTTT; cdr3_aa: CASSFSGTDNSPLHF; d_call: TRBD1; v_call: TRBV7-3; j_call: TRBJ1-6; clone_size: -
cdr3_nt: TGCAGTGCCGGGCAGGACGTCCTTATCCCCCAGCATTTT; cdr3_aa: CSAGQDVLIPQHF; d_call: -; v_call: TRBV20-1; j_call: TRBJ1-5; clone_size: -
cdr3_nt: TGTGCCAGCAGCTTAGGGAGAGACAGGGGTGGCTACACCTTC; cdr3_aa: CASSLGRDRGGYTF; d_call: TRBD1; v_call: TRBV7-2; j_call: TRBJ1-2; clone_size: -
cdr3_nt: TGCAGCGTTAAAGTAATACAGGGTATCCCGGTGGAGGAAAAACTGTTTTTT; cdr3_aa: CSVKVIQGIPVEEKLFF; d_call: -; v_call: TRBV29-1; j_call: TRBJ1-4; clone_size: few
cdr3_nt: TGTGCCAGCGGCCTGGGGCAGGCTGGCTACACCTTC; cdr3_aa: CASGLGQAGYTF; d_call: -; v_call: TRBV4-2; j_call: TRBJ1-2; clone_size: many
cdr3_nt: TGTGCCAGCAGCCGGACCGCGGCCTCCTACAATGAGCAGTTCTTC; cdr3_aa: CASSRTAASYNEQFF; d_call: -; v_call: TRBV12-3/TRBV12-4; j_call: TRBJ2-1; clone_size: -
cdr3_nt: TGCAGTGCCCCACCTCCCGGGACAGGGGAAGCTTTCTTT; cdr3_aa: CSAPPPGTGEAFF; d_call: TRBD1; v_call: TRBV20-1; j_call: TRBJ1-1; clone_size: many
cdr3_nt: TGTGCCAGCAGTTTCAGGTCGAACACTGAAGCTTTCTTT; cdr3_aa: CASSFRSNTEAFF; d_call: -; v_call: TRBV12-3/TRBV12-4; j_call: TRBJ1-1; clone_size: -
cdr3_nt: TGTGCTAGCAGCCTACCGGGACAGGGAGAGACCCAGTACTTC; cdr3_aa: CASSLPGQGETQYF; d_call: TRBD1; v_call: TRBV7-7; j_call: TRBJ2-5; clone_size: -
cdr3_nt: TGCAGTGCCCTGACGGGGGGGGGAGATACGCAGTATTTT; cdr3_aa: CSALTGGGDTQYF; d_call: TRBD2; v_call: TRBV20-1; j_call: TRBJ2-3; clone_size: many
cdr3_nt: TGTGCCAGCACCTTGACAGGGAAATCCTACGAGCAGTACTTC; cdr3_aa: CASTLTGKSYEQYF; d_call: TRBD1; v_call: TRBV28; j_call: TRBJ2-7; clone_size: few
cdr3_nt: TGCAGTGCGTTAGACAGCCGATCCATGAACACTGAAGCTTTCTTT; cdr3_aa: CSALDSRSMNTEAFF; d_call: -; v_call: TRBV20-1; j_call: TRBJ1-1; clone_size: many
cdr3_nt: TGTGCCAGCAGCCTCCAGACAGGTTGGGAAGGGCCCCAGCATTTT; cdr3_aa: CASSLQTGWEGPQHF; d_call: -; v_call: TRBV6-2/TRBV6-3; j_call: TRBJ1-5; clone_size: few
cdr3_nt: TGTGCAAGTCGCTTAGCTGCGAGCCAGGGGGGGATTCAAGAGACCCAGTACTTC; cdr3_aa: CASRLAASQGGIQETQYF; d_call: -; v_call: TRBV12-2; j_call: TRBJ2-5; clone_size: -
cdr3_nt: TGCGCCAGCAGCATGACCTTAGATCACGGTTCTACGAGGCAGTACTTC; cdr3_aa: CASSMTLDHGSTRQYF; d_call: -; v_call: TRBV5-1; j_call: TRBJ2-7; clone_size: -
cdr3_nt: TGCGCCAGCAGCTTGGTTGATATAGCAAACACTGAAGCTTTCTTT; cdr3_aa: CASSLVDIANTEAFF; d_call: -; v_call: TRBV5-1; j_call: TRBJ1-1; clone_size: -
cdr3_nt: TGCAGTGCGGACCCTAGTAGTTACGAGCAGTACTTC; cdr3_aa: CSADPSSYEQYF; d_call: -; v_call: TRBV20-1; j_call: TRBJ2-7; clone_size: few
cdr3_nt: TGTGCCAGCGTAACTAGCGGGAGACAAGAGCAGTACTTC; cdr3_aa: CASVTSGRQEQYF; d_call: TRBD2; v_call: TRBV6-2/TRBV6-3; j_call: TRBJ2-7; clone_size: -
cdr3_nt: TGTGCCAGCAGCCCCGGGGCGACAGCTTACTATGGCTACACCTTC; cdr3_aa: CASSPGATAYYGYTF; d_call: -; v_call: TRBV9; j_call: TRBJ1-2; clone_size: few
cdr3_nt: TGTGCCAGCAGTCCTCGACTAGACCAAGAGACCCAGTACTTC; cdr3_aa: CASSPRLDQETQYF; d_call: -; v_call: TRBV6-5; j_call: TRBJ2-5; clone_size: -
cdr3_nt: TGTGCCACCAGCAGAGACCGGACAGACAATCAGCCCCAGCATTTT; cdr3_aa: CATSRDRTDNQPQHF; d_call: -; v_call: TRBV15; j_call: TRBJ1-5; clone_size: -
cdr3_nt: TGTGCCAGCAGTCCATTGACAGGGATCGGTTCTATCGGCTACACCTTC; cdr3_aa: CASSPLTGIGSIGYTF; d_call: TRBD1; v_call: TRBV12-3/TRBV12-4; j_call: TRBJ1-2; clone_size: -
cdr3_nt: TGTGCCAGCGGCCCCCCCGCCGGCAGCTCCTACAATGAGCAGTTCTTC; cdr3_aa: CASGPPAGSSYNEQFF; d_call: -; v_call: TRBV7-2; j_call: TRBJ2-1; clone_size: many